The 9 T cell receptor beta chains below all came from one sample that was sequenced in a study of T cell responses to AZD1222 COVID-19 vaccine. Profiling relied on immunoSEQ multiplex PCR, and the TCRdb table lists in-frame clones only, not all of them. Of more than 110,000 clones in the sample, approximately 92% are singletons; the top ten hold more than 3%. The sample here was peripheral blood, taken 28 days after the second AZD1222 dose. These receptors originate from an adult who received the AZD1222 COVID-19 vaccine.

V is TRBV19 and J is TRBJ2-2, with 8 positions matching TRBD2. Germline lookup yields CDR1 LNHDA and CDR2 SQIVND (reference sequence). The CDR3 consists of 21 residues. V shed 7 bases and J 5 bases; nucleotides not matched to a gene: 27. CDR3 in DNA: TGTGCCAGTACCACTAGGAGAATGAACTACCTGATTCGGGAGGGTACCGGGGAGCTGTTTTTT. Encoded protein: CASTTRRMNYLIREGTGELFF.

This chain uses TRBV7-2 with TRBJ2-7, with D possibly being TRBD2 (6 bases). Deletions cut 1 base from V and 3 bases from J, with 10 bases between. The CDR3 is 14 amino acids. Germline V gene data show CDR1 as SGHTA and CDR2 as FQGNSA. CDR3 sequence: CASSLGQEGYEQYF. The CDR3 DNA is TGTGCCAGCAGCTTAGGCCAGGAGGGCTACGAGCAGTACTTC.

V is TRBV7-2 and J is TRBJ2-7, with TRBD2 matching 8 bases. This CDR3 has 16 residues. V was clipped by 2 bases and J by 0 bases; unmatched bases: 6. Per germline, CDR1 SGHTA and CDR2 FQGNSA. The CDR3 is CASSLWSSGSSYEQYF. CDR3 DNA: TGTGCCAGCAGCTTATGGTCGAGCGGGAGCTCCTACGAGCAGTACTTC.

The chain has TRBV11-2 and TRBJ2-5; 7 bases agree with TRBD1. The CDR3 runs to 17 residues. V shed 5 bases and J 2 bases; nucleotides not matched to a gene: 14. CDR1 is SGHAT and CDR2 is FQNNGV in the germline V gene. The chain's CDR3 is CASSQARGMGQQETQYF. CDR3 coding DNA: TGTGCCAGCAGCCAAGCACGAGGAATGGGACAGCAAGAGACCCAGTACTTC.

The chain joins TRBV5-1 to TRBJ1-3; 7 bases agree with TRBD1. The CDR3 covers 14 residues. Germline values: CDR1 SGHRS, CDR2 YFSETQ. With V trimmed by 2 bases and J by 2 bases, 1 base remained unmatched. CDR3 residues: CASSFTGAGNTIYF. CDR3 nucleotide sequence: TGCGCCAGCAGCTTTACAGGGGCTGGAAACACCATATATTTT.

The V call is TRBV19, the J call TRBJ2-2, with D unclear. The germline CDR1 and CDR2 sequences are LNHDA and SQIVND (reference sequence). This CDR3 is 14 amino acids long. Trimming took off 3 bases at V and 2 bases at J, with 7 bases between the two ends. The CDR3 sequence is CASSIGGNTGELFF. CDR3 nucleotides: TGTGCCAGTAGTATCGGCGGAAACACCGGGGAGCTGTTTTTT.

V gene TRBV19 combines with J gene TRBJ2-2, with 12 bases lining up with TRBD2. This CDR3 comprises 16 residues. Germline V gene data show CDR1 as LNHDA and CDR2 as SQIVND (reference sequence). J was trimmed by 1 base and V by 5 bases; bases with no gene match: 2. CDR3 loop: CASSLGLAGNTGELFF. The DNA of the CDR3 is TGTGCCAGTAGTTTGGGACTAGCGGGGAACACCGGGGAGCTGTTTTTT. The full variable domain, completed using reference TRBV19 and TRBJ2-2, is DGGITQSPKYLFRKEGQNVTLSCEQNLNHDAMYWYRQDPGQGLRLIYYSQIVNDFQKGDIAEGYSVSREKKESFPLTVTSAQKNPTAFYLCASSLGLAGNTGELFFGEGSRLTVL.

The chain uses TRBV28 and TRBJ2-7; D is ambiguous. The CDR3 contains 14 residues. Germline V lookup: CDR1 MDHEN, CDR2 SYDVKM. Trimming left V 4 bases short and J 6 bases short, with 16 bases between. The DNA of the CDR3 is TGTGCCAGCAGTTCTAGTCGGGCTCCTGTCGAGCAGTACTTC. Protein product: CASSSSRAPVEQYF.

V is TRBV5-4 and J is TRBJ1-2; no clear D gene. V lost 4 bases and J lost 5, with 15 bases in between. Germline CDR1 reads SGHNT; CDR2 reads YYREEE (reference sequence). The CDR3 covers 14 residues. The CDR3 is CASSKTGVEYGYTF. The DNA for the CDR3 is TGTGCCAGCAGCAAGACGGGCGTGGAGTATGGCTACACCTTC.